In this sample, the clone carrying this TCR beta chain turned up a few times. Its antigen is still unknown. Study-level points and caveats: Tumor Treg TCRs overlapped most with tumor naive CD4+ cells. The larger cohort examined one V-J beta rearrangement, not whole repertoires.

Naive CD4+ T cells were purified with Tregs depleted by CD25. Germline lookup yields CDR1 MNHNY and CDR2 SVGAGI (reference sequence). This CDR3 is 15 amino acids long. V shed 7 bases, J shed 4 bases, and the junction held 8 bases outside the gene matches. Constant-region reverse primers amplified full-length variable regions, followed by semi-nested Nested Universal Primer A PCR. From the 5' RACE reads, TCRdb called clonotypes with MiXCR, one entry per CDR3 protein. The data show 40,000 to 65,000 distinct CDR3 sequences, around 24% seen once. This chain connects TRBV6-6 to TRBJ2-1, with TRBD2 matching over 9 bases. Sequenced sample: tumor-infiltrating naive CD4+ T cells sorted from the breast tumor. Indicated subset: naive CD4+ T cells, CD4+CD45RA+CD25-. This TCR derives from a female donor with breast cancer. Here the CDR3 DNA reads TGTGCCAGCAAGTCGAGTCTAGCGGGGTACAATGAGCAGTTCTTC. Protein: CASKSSLAGYNEQFF.